The 27 T cell receptor beta chains in this list originate from one sample, sequenced in a study of PD-L1 blockade in urothelial cancer. Time point denoted: peripheral blood 6 weeks after treatment start. The method was immunoSEQ multiplex PCR; TCRdb's version includes in-frame clones alone and lacks a portion of them. Here the sample spans about 38,000 clones, around nine tenths being singletons. This sample comprised PBMCs, obtained around atezolizumab (anti-PD-L1) treatment. Receptors were obtained from a man in his 60s with urothelial cancer.

The chain carries TRBV5-4 and TRBJ2-1; TRBD1 matches at 11 bases. CDR3 length equals 15 residues. The germline V gene encodes CDR1 SGHNT and CDR2 YYREEE (reference sequence). J gave up 2 bases and V 4 bases, and 2 bases lay outside the gene matches. The CDR3 DNA reads as TGTGCCAGCAGCCGGACAGGGGGCACCTACAATGAGCAGTTCTTC. Translating it yields CASSRTGGTYNEQFF.

The chain combines TRBV18 with TRBJ1-4; no clear D gene. The germline V and J ends were trimmed by 2 bases and 7 bases, with 11 bases remaining between them. The CDR3 spans 14 residues. Per the germline V gene, CDR1 is KGHSH and CDR2 is LQKENI. The CDR3 protein is CASSPVGGGEKLFF. In DNA, the CDR3 is TGTGCCAGCTCACCAGTGGGAGGAGGTGAAAAACTGTTTTTT.

In this sample, this clone turned up a few times. The genes are TRBV28 and TRBJ1-2, with D uncertain. The CDR3 has 15 residues. Germline V CDR1 and CDR2: MDHEN, SYDVKM. The V and J ends lost 7 bases and 4 bases respectively, with 19 bases between them. CDR3 in amino acids: CASKGGDPTGYGYTF. The CDR3 DNA follows: TGTGCCAGCAAAGGAGGAGACCCTACTGGCTATGGCTACACCTTC.

V and J are TRBV5-1 and TRBJ1-1, with 8 positions matching TRBD1. The CDR3 loop spans 14 amino acids. Trimming removed 7 bases from V and 5 bases from J; junction bases left unmatched: 10. The germline V gene encodes CDR1 SGHRS and CDR2 YFSETQ. CDR3 sequence: CASSVGQGGTEAFF. CDR3 DNA: TGCGCCAGCTCGGTCGGACAGGGAGGAACTGAAGCTTTCTTT.

The chain recombines TRBV4-2 with TRBJ1-1; 9 positions agree with TRBD1. J was trimmed by 3 bases and V by 8 bases; bases with no gene match: 1. The CDR3 is 12 residues long. Germline V lookup: CDR1 LGHNA, CDR2 YNFKEQ. CDR3 loop: CASGDRDTEAFF. The CDR3 DNA sequence: TGTGCCAGCGGGGACAGGGACACTGAAGCTTTCTTT.

This clone was detected only a few times. The chain links TRBV27 to TRBJ2-1; 7 bases align to TRBD1. CDR1 MNHEY and CDR2 SMNVEV come from the germline V gene (reference sequence). Trimming took 3 bases from V and 3 from J; bases not matched to a gene: 11. The CDR3 has 17 residues. The CDR3 DNA reads as TGTGCCAGCAGTTTTCGACAGGGTGGAGTAAGCTACAATGAGCAGTTCTTC. It translates to CASSFRQGGVSYNEQFF.

The chain joins TRBV5-1 to TRBJ1-1; 11 bases are a match to TRBD1. V shed 6 bases and J 5 bases; nucleotides not matched to a gene: 6. Per the germline V gene, CDR1 is SGHRS and CDR2 is YFSETQ. This CDR3 has 14 residues. CDR3 bases: TGCGCCAGCAAAGGACAGGGGGCTTGGACTGAAGCTTTCTTT. Its translation: CASKGQGAWTEAFF.

CDR3 nucleotide sequence: TGTGCCAGCTCACCAGGACATGGAGGCTACACCTTC. This translates into CASSPGHGGYTF. V usage is TRBV18 and J usage is TRBJ1-2; TRBD1 might be the D (5 bases). Deletions cut 2 bases from V and 8 bases from J, with 9 bases between. The CDR3 runs to 12 residues. Germline CDR1 reads KGHSH; CDR2 reads LQKENI.

This clone came up once. This chain connects TRBV5-6 to TRBJ2-5; 7 bases fit TRBD2. Trimming cost V 3 bases and J 5 bases; bases outside gene matches: 10. The CDR3 contains 15 residues. Germline assignment: CDR1 SGHDT and CDR2 YYEEEE. Here the CDR3 reads CASSSPWRGGETQYF. The DNA for the CDR3 is TGTGCCAGCAGCTCCCCATGGAGGGGAGGGGAGACCCAGTACTTC.

The J gene is TRBJ2-1, the V gene TRBV30; 10 bases are a match to TRBD2. Germline-derived CDR1 and CDR2 are GTSNPN and SVGIG (reference sequence). V dropped 3 bases and J dropped 5; count of bases not matched to a gene: 13. This CDR3 is built from 17 residues. This CDR3 reads CAWRRGSGGLGDNEQFF. The CDR3 DNA is TGTGCCTGGAGGCGGGGTAGCGGGGGGCTAGGGGACAATGAGCAGTTCTTC. The full variable domain, rest sourced from reference TRBV30 and TRBJ2-1, is SQTIHQWPATLVQPVGSPLSLECTVEGTSNPNLYWYRQAAGRGLQLLFYSVGIGQISSEVPQNLSASRPQDRQFILSSKKLLLSDSGFYLCAWRRGSGGLGDNEQFFGPGTRLTVL.

J is TRBJ2-4 and V is TRBV4-2, with 7 bases identical to TRBD2. Germline CDR1 reads LGHNA; CDR2 reads YNFKEQ. The CDR3 contains 19 residues. The junction had 13 bases not matched to a gene; V was cut back by 2 bases and J by 0 bases. Here the CDR3 reads CASSQPNSVGGIAKNIQYF. CDR3 nucleotide sequence: TGTGCCAGCAGCCAACCAAACTCAGTGGGAGGGATAGCCAAAAACATTCAGTACTTC.

The genes are TRBV5-1 and TRBJ1-4, with unresolved D. The CDR3 covers 14 residues. The V gene lost 1 base and the J gene lost 4 bases, with 8 bases spanning the gap. Germline lookup yields CDR1 SGHRS and CDR2 YFSETQ. This CDR3 reads CASSLWQDNEKLFF. The CDR3 nucleotides are TGCGCCAGCAGCTTGTGGCAGGATAATGAAAAACTGTTTTTT.

The rearrangement joins TRBV5-8 to TRBJ2-3; weak D call: TRBD1 (8 bases). The CDR3 has 15 amino acids. Trimming took off 4 bases at V and 6 bases at J, with 18 bases between the two ends. Per germline, CDR1 SGHTS and CDR2 YDEGEE. CDR3 amino acids: CASSQDRGGSDTQYF. The CDR3 DNA reads TGTGCCAGCAGCCAAGACAGGGGAGGGTCGGATACGCAGTATTTT.

V gene TRBV5-1 combines with J gene TRBJ1-1; perhaps TRBD1 as D (5 bases). The CDR3 covers 14 residues. V was trimmed by 1 base and J by 3 bases, leaving 10 bases between them. CDR1 and CDR2 (germline): SGHRS, YFSETQ. The CDR3 sequence is CASSLQGVDTEAFF. CDR3 nucleotides: TGCGCCAGCAGCTTGCAGGGTGTGGACACTGAAGCTTTCTTT.

This sequence joins TRBV28 and TRBJ1-4; no definite D call. The CDR3 has 15 amino acids. V was pared by 0 bases and J by 5 bases, with 10 bases between. Germline-derived CDR1 and CDR2 are MDHEN and SYDVKM. CDR3 in amino acids: CASSLWGGINEKLFF. In DNA form, the CDR3 reads TGTGCCAGCAGTTTATGGGGAGGGATCAATGAAAAACTGTTTTTT.

The chain couples TRBV5-1 to TRBJ2-6; 9 bases map to TRBD1. Germline CDR1 reads SGHRS; CDR2 reads YFSETQ. This CDR3 is built from 15 residues. J gave up 4 bases and V 3 bases, and 2 bases lay outside the gene matches. The DNA for the CDR3 is TGCGCCAGCAGCTGGACAGGGGACGGGGCCAACGTCCTGACTTTC. Residues: CASSWTGDGANVLTF.

The chain employs TRBV7-9 and TRBJ1-5, with D possibly matching TRBD1 (5 bases). This CDR3 has 12 amino acids. CDR1 and CDR2 from the germline V gene are SEHNR and FQNEAQ (reference sequence). Trimming left V 5 bases short and J 7 bases short, with 9 bases between. CDR3 DNA: TGTGCCAGCAGCATAAGGGGACAGCCCCAGCATTTT. It yields the protein CASSIRGQPQHF.

This chain links TRBV5-6 with TRBJ2-7, with D possibly TRBD2 on 6 matching bases. CDR1 is SGHDT, CDR2 YYEEEE, per germline. The CDR3 consists of 13 residues. Trimming stripped 5 bases from V and 3 bases from J, with 12 bases between. The CDR3 sequence: CASSPWGGYEQYF. The DNA of the CDR3 is TGTGCCAGCAGTCCGTGGGGAGGCTACGAGCAGTACTTC.

The chain combines TRBV18 with TRBJ2-5; no firm D call. V dropped 3 bases and J dropped 5 bases, with 10 bases sitting between them. The CDR3 has 13 amino acids. Germline V gives CDR1 KGHSH, CDR2 LQKENI. As DNA, the CDR3 is TGTGCCAGCTCACCTTATATGTTTGAGACCCAGTACTTC. Residues: CASSPYMFETQYF.

This chain uses TRBV6-5 with TRBJ2-7; maybe TRBD1 (6 bases). The V gene's germline CDR1 is MNHEY and CDR2 SVGAGI. V was clipped by 6 bases and J by 0 bases, with 12 bases between them. This CDR3 comprises 14 residues. In DNA form, the CDR3 reads TGTGCCAGCAGGATCCAGGGGAGCTCCTACGAGCAGTACTTC. This sequence encodes CASRIQGSSYEQYF.

This clone was counted once. This sequence joins TRBV5-1 and TRBJ2-7; 7 bases align to TRBD1. The V gene's germline CDR1 is SGHRS and CDR2 YFSETQ. CDR3 length equals 17 residues. V dropped 4 bases and J dropped 1; count of bases not matched to a gene: 14. The DNA for the CDR3 is TGCGCCAGCAGCCTCTGGACCTCACAGGGGTTTTCCTACGAGCAGTACTTC. Amino acid sequence: CASSLWTSQGFSYEQYF.

The J gene is TRBJ1-1, the V gene TRBV7-9; weak D call: TRBD1 (5 bases). The CDR3 is made up of 14 amino acids. Germline-derived CDR1 and CDR2 are SEHNR and FQNEAQ (reference sequence). The germline V and J ends were trimmed by 0 bases and 9 bases, with 14 bases remaining between them. The CDR3: CASSLAGRGIQAFF. The DNA of the CDR3 is TGTGCCAGCAGCTTAGCGGGGCGCGGGATCCAAGCTTTCTTT.

The V gene is TRBV7-6, the J gene TRBJ1-3, with 11 bases lining up with TRBD1. Trimming took 0 bases from V and 0 from J; bases not matched to a gene: 1. This CDR3 has 17 amino acids. CDR1 is SGHVS, CDR2 FNYEAQ, per germline. CDR3 region: CASSLADRGLSGNTIYF. The CDR3 nucleotides read TGTGCCAGCAGCTTAGCGGACAGGGGGCTCTCTGGAAACACCATATATTTT. Variable domain in full (rest from reference TRBV7-6 and TRBJ1-3): GAGVSQSPRYKVTKRGQDVALRCDPISGHVSLYWYRQALGQGPEFLTYFNYEAQQDKSGLPNDRFSAERPEGSISTLTIQRTEQRDSAMYRCASSLADRGLSGNTIYFGEGSWLTVV.

This clone was seen only once. The chain recombines TRBV11-2 with TRBJ2-7; a weak D match, TRBD2 (7 bases). V lost 0 bases and J lost 2, with 11 bases in between. Germline V gene lookup returns CDR1 SGHAT and CDR2 FQNNGV. The CDR3 totals 15 residues. CDR3 sequence reads: CASSLESGGPYEQYF. The CDR3 DNA follows: TGTGCCAGCAGCTTAGAGTCGGGGGGCCCCTACGAGCAGTACTTC.

The rearrangement joins TRBV12-5 to TRBJ2-7; 10 bases map to TRBD1. The length of the CDR3 is 15 residues. Germline V gene lookup returns CDR1 LGHNT and CDR2 FRNRAP. Germline trimming cut 1 base from V and 6 bases from J; bases unmatched to any gene: 6. The CDR3 here is CASGLARTGGGEQYF. The CDR3 nucleotides read TGTGCTAGTGGTTTGGCGCGGACAGGGGGGGGCGAGCAGTACTTC.

V and J are TRBV6-4 and TRBJ1-2; D call uncertain. With 3 bases removed from V and 5 bases from J, the gap between germline ends came to 13 bases. The CDR3 has 14 amino acids. Germline CDR1 MRHNA, CDR2 SNTAGT. The CDR3 DNA sequence: TGTGCCAGCAGTGATCGAGGGTTTGGGTATGGCTACACCTTC. This encodes CASSDRGFGYGYTF.

The chain carries TRBV30 and TRBJ1-1; D unresolved. The germline V and J ends were trimmed by 4 bases and 6 bases, with 9 bases remaining between them. Germline loops: CDR1 GTSNPN, CDR2 SVGIG (reference sequence). The CDR3 has 11 residues. The chain's CDR3 is CAWTTRAEAFF. The CDR3 coding sequence is TGTGCCTGGACTACCCGGGCTGAAGCTTTCTTT.